Listed here are 3 T cell receptor beta chains from one sample, sequenced in a study of radiotherapy plus CTLA-4 blockade in lung cancer. Measured with immunoSEQ multiplex PCR; TCRdb has only the in-frame clones, and not every one. The table shows tens of thousands of clones, with 70% to 85% occurring only once. The sample in question was peripheral blood, obtained from a patient treated with radiotherapy plus ipilimumab. These receptors all come from a human donor with non-small cell lung cancer who had a partial response to radiotherapy plus ipilimumab.

This clone was detected only a few times. The chain employs TRBV5-4 and TRBJ1-2, with a weak D call TRBD1 (6 bases). The CDR3 is 14 residues long. The V end was cut by 3 bases, the J end by 8 bases, with 17 bases between. Germline values: CDR1 SGHNT, CDR2 YYREEE (reference sequence). In DNA form, the CDR3 reads TGTGCCAGCAGCTCGACGACAGGCCGCGGGGGCTACACCTTC. This translates into CASSSTTGRGGYTF.

This chain connects TRBV19 to TRBJ1-1; TRBD1 matches at 9 bases. V shed 6 bases and J 0 bases; nucleotides not matched to a gene: 11. CDR1 is LNHDA, CDR2 SQIVND, per germline (reference sequence). This CDR3 is 17 amino acids long. CDR3: CASSLQGAGAVNTEAFF. For the CDR3, the DNA is TGTGCCAGTAGCCTACAGGGGGCCGGGGCAGTGAACACTGAAGCTTTCTTT. The complete variable domain, with remaining parts taken from reference TRBV19 and TRBJ1-1, reads DGGITQSPKYLFRKEGQNVTLSCEQNLNHDAMYWYRQDPGQGLRLIYYSQIVNDFQKGDIAEGYSVSREKKESFPLTVTSAQKNPTAFYLCASSLQGAGAVNTEAFFGQGTRLTVV.

This clone appeared a few times. The chain is built from TRBV5-1 and TRBJ2-1, with TRBD1 identical over 9 bases. The trim removed 0 bases at V and 5 bases at J, leaving 6 bases unmatched. CDR1 and CDR2 (germline): SGHRS, YFSETQ. The CDR3 totals 16 residues. The CDR3, as DNA: TGCGCCAGCAGCTTGGCCGGGACAGGGATCCACAATGAGCAGTTCTTC. Its translation is CASSLAGTGIHNEQFF.